A single sample is the source of the 21 T cell receptor beta chains below, sequenced in a study of blood T cell repertoires in COVID-19. Repertoires were generated with immunoSEQ multiplex PCR, while TCRdb's copy carries only in-frame clones and drops some. The sample records 150,000 to 200,000 clones, approximately 79% being singletons. Sequencing was carried out using peripheral blood. The origin of the receptors is a woman aged 35 to 49 with COVID-19, enrolled during active disease.

The CDR3 is CASSFYGDSNQPQHF. CDR3 DNA sequence: TGTGCCAGCAGTTTCTACGGGGATAGCAATCAGCCCCAGCATTTT. The chain recombines TRBV27 with TRBJ1-5; D is ambiguous. Germline V lookup: CDR1 MNHEY, CDR2 SMNVEV (reference sequence). The CDR3 sequence is 15 residues long. V lost 3 bases to trimming and J lost 0 bases, with 9 bases between them.

The chain combines TRBV7-3 with TRBJ2-1, with D hard to call. The CDR3 consists of 13 residues. Trimming removed 4 bases from V and 5 bases from J, with 9 bases in between. Germline V CDR1 and CDR2: SGHTA, FQGTGA. The CDR3 here is CASSSYVDNEQFF. Here the CDR3 DNA reads TGTGCCAGCAGCTCCTACGTAGACAATGAGCAGTTCTTC.

This chain uses TRBV15 with TRBJ2-3; 8 bases are shared with TRBD2. V gave up 0 bases and J gave up 1 base; unmatched junction bases: 12. This CDR3 comprises 19 residues. From germline, CDR1 is LNHNV and CDR2 YYDKDF (reference sequence). The CDR3: CATSREGAGVQGRTDTQYF. The CDR3 bases are TGTGCCACCAGCAGAGAGGGAGCGGGAGTGCAAGGCCGCACAGATACGCAGTATTTT.

The chain recombines TRBV19 with TRBJ2-1, with 11 bases identical to TRBD2. This CDR3 has 13 residues. The germline V gene has CDR1 LNHDA and CDR2 SQIVND (reference sequence). Germline trimming cut 6 bases from V and 15 bases from J; bases unmatched to any gene: 10. The CDR3 region has the DNA TGTGCCAGTAGCCTCACTACTAGCGGGAGCCGGTTCTTC. Its translation is CASSLTTSGSRFF.

This clone was observed a handful of times. J is TRBJ1-1 and V is TRBV19; a possible D gene is TRBD1 (6 bases). This CDR3 is 12 amino acids long. Germline lookup yields CDR1 LNHDA and CDR2 SQIVND (reference sequence). V gave up 1 base and J gave up 8 bases, with 8 bases separating them. CDR3 nucleotide sequence: TGTGCCAGTAGTATAGGCCAGGGGGAAGCTTTCTTT. It specifies CASSIGQGEAFF.

V is TRBV28 and J is TRBJ2-3; 13 nucleotides align to TRBD2. Germline V gives CDR1 MDHEN, CDR2 SYDVKM. This CDR3 comprises 14 residues. The ends lost 6 bases at V and 3 bases at J; junction bases unmatched: 0. CDR3 region: CASRGLAGTDTQYF. As DNA, the CDR3 is TGTGCCAGCAGGGGACTAGCGGGAACAGATACGCAGTATTTT.

This chain uses TRBV11-2 with TRBJ2-1; possible D gene TRBD2, 7 bases. Trimming stripped 0 bases from V and 2 bases from J, with 8 bases between. Germline assignment: CDR1 SGHAT and CDR2 FQNNGV. This CDR3 region has 15 residues. The CDR3 spells CASSLERGPYNEQFF. The CDR3 DNA is TGTGCCAGCAGCTTAGAGCGGGGGCCCTACAATGAGCAGTTCTTC.

The chain is built from TRBV5-5 and TRBJ2-1; D gene ambiguous. The germline CDR1 and CDR2 sequences are SGHKS and YYEKEE (reference sequence). V was cut by 2 bases and J by 6 bases, with 15 bases left in between. CDR3 length equals 15 residues. CDR3 in DNA: TGTGCCAGCAGCTTCTCCGGCCTAGACTCCAATGAGCAGTTCTTC. This gives the protein CASSFSGLDSNEQFF. The full variable domain, in which reference TRBV5-5 and TRBJ2-1 provide the parts outside the CDR3, is DAGVTQSPTHLIKTRGQQVTLRCSPISGHKSVSWYQQVLGQGPQFIFQYYEKEERGRGNFPDRFSARQFPNYSSELNVNALLLGDSALYLCASSFSGLDSNEQFFGPGTRLTVL.

On this clone itself: The junction departs from germline at one end; a sequencing error may be responsible. The chain couples TRBV5-4 to TRBJ1-2, with unresolved D. Per the germline V gene, CDR1 is SGHNT and CDR2 is YYREEE (reference sequence). This CDR3 region has 14 residues. CDR3 DNA: TGTGCCAGCAGCTTCAAGGAGCCTTCGTCCTCGGTCTTCTTC. Translated, it gives CASSFKEPSSSVFF.

This clone was seen a few times. This sequence joins TRBV25-1 and TRBJ2-1; D is perhaps TRBD2 (5 bases). CDR3 size: 15 residues. From germline, CDR1 is MGHDK and CDR2 SYGVNS. The V end was cut by 4 bases, the J end by 8 bases, with 18 bases between. The CDR3 loop reads CASSASGPLTHEQFF. The CDR3 nucleotides read TGTGCCAGCAGTGCCAGCGGCCCACTGACACATGAGCAGTTCTTC.

The genes are TRBV21-1 and TRBJ2-7; TRBD1, the table's D call, was not compared with the DNA. TRBV21-1 is classified as a pseudogene. The CDR3 runs to 13 residues. The CDR3 DNA is TGTGCCAGCAGCGACAGTAGCTCCTACGAGCAGTACTTC. Protein: CASSDSSSYEQYF.

This clone was counted once. Written as DNA, the CDR3 is TGTGCCAGCAATCAGGGGTCACCATCACCCCTCCACTTT. Its protein product is CASNQGSPSPLHF. The J gene is TRBJ1-6, the V gene TRBV6-5; tentatively, D is TRBD1 (6 bases). Looked up from germline, CDR1 is MNHEY and CDR2 is SVGAGI. The CDR3 is made up of 13 amino acids. V dropped 7 bases and J dropped 10 bases, with 14 bases sitting between them.

The table lists this clone with a count of one. The rearrangement uses TRBV7-9 and TRBJ2-7, with D possibly matching TRBD2 (6 bases). The CDR3 runs to 16 residues. CDR1 and CDR2 from the germline V gene are SEHNR and FQNEAQ (reference sequence). Trimming took off 0 bases at V and 1 base at J, with 13 bases between the two ends. The CDR3 here is CASSLAGRGRSYEQYF. Written as DNA, the CDR3 is TGTGCCAGCAGCTTAGCTGGGCGAGGGAGGTCCTACGAGCAGTACTTC.

This clone was seen more than once but under ten times. The chain joins TRBV2 to TRBJ1-1; D is undetermined. CDR3 size: 12 residues. The germline V gene encodes CDR1 SNHLY and CDR2 FYNNEI. V dropped 4 bases and J dropped 0 bases, with 3 bases sitting between them. CDR3 amino acids: CASSAMNTEAFF. As DNA, the CDR3 is TGTGCCAGCAGTGCTATGAACACTGAAGCTTTCTTT.

The genes are TRBV9 and TRBJ2-1, with TRBD2 matching over 8 bases. Germline V lookup: CDR1 SGDLS, CDR2 YYNGEE. The CDR3 is made up of 16 amino acids. Unmatched junction bases numbered 6, after V lost 0 bases and J lost 4 bases. The CDR3 nucleotides read TGTGCCAGCAGCGTAGGAGGTGGCGGGAGGTACAATGAGCAGTTCTTC. It specifies CASSVGGGGRYNEQFF.

The J gene is TRBJ1-2, the V gene TRBV7-2, with 9 bases identical to TRBD1. Unmatched junction bases numbered 10, after V lost 1 base and J lost 4 bases. Germline V gives CDR1 SGHTA, CDR2 FQGNSA. CDR3 size: 17 residues. CDR3 sequence (DNA): TGTGCCAGCAGCTTAGAAGGACACAGGGGGCGCATCTATGGCTACACCTTC. Translating it yields CASSLEGHRGRIYGYTF.

This chain uses TRBV11-2 with TRBJ1-3, with a weak D call TRBD1 (5 bases). Germline CDR1 reads SGHAT; CDR2 reads FQNNGV. The CDR3 runs to 15 residues. The ends were cut back, 5 bases at V and 0 bases at J, with 11 bases in the middle. CDR3 amino acids: CASSPAGGSGNTIYF. The CDR3, as DNA: TGTGCCAGCAGCCCCGCGGGGGGCTCTGGAAACACCATATATTTT.

The V call is TRBV6-5, the J call TRBJ1-2, with TRBD1 as a possible D gene (5 bases). Germline assignment: CDR1 MNHEY and CDR2 SVGAGI. The CDR3 is 14 residues long. V was trimmed by 2 bases and J by 1 base, leaving 8 bases between them. CDR3 region: CASSYRQGNYGYTF. As DNA, the CDR3 is TGTGCCAGCAGTTACAGGCAGGGTAACTATGGCTACACCTTC.

This sequence joins TRBV11-2 and TRBJ2-7, with 9 bases matching TRBD1. The CDR3 has 14 amino acids. J was trimmed by 2 bases and V by 4 bases; bases with no gene match: 3. The germline V gene encodes CDR1 SGHAT and CDR2 FQNNGV. This CDR3 reads CASSSDRGTYEQYF. DNA for the CDR3: TGTGCCAGCAGCTCGGACAGGGGAACCTACGAGCAGTACTTC.

The chain links TRBV21-1 to TRBJ2-1; TRBD2 is the table's D call, not checked against the DNA. TRBV21-1 is a recognized pseudogene. This CDR3 spans 15 amino acids. Written as DNA, the CDR3 is TGTGCCAGCAGCAAAAGAGGTTCCCCCTACAATGAGCAGTTCTTC. This encodes CASSKRGSPYNEQFF.

The chain has TRBV9 and TRBJ2-3; D is ambiguous. V lost 0 bases and J lost 0, with 11 bases in between. This CDR3 region has 16 residues. CDR1 SGDLS and CDR2 YYNGEE come from the germline V gene. The CDR3 protein is CASSVGIASSTDTQYF. DNA for the CDR3: TGTGCCAGCAGCGTAGGAATAGCCTCTAGCACAGATACGCAGTATTTT.